The clone carrying this TCR beta chain appeared a few times. This CDR3 is 11 amino acids long. The germline gives CDR1 SNHLY, CDR2 FYNNEI. The source of the sample is a study of blood T cells in healthy people across ages. For the second PCR, which ran for roughly 7 to 11 cycles, a sample-barcoded 5' primer and a J-beta primer mix were used. TCRdb reprocessed the 5' RACE reads with MiXCR, giving one entry per CDR3 protein. This table has some 890,000 distinct CDR3 sequences, about 27% appearing once. These sequences were also reported in another study, on T cells of mothers and their children. That work adds: In this cohort, donors were a few healthy Caucasian mothers plus their six children.

Sequenced material: blood. The TCR originated in a woman between 40 and 55 years old in good health. This rearrangement joins TRBV2 to TRBJ2-1, with D unresolved. The DNA end favors TRBJ2-7, so the J call may be wrong. The CDR3 DNA follows: TGTGCCAGCGCTACCTACAATGAGCAGTACTTC. This translates into CASATYNEQYF.